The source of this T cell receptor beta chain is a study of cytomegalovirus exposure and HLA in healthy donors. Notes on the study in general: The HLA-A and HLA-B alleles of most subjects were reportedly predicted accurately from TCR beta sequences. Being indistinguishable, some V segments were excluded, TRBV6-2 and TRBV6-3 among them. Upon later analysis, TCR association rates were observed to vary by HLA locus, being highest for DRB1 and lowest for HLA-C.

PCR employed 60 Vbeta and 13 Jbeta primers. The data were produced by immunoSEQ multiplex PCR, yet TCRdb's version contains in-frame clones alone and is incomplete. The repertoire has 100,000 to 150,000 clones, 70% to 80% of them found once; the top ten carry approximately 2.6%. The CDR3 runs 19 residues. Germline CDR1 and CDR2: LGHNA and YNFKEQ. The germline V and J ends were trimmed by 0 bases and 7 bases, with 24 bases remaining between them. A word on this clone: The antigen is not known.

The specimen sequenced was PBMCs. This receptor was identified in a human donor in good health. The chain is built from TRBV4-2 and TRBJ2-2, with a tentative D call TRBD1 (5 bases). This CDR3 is CASSQDPVAGRWQGGELFF. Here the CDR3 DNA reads TGTGCCAGCAGCCAAGATCCGGTCGCAGGGCGATGGCAAGGCGGGGAGCTGTTTTTT.